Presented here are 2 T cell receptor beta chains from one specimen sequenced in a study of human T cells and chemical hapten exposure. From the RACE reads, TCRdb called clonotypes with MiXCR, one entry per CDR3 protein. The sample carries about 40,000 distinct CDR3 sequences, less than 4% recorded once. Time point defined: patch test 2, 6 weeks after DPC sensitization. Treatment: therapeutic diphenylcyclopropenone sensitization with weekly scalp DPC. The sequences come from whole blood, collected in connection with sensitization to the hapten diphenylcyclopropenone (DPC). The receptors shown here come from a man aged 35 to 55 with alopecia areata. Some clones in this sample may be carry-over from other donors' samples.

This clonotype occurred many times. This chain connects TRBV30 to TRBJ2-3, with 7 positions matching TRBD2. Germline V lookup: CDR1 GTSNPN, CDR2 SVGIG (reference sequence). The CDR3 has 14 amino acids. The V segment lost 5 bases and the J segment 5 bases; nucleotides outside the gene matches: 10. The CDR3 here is CAWDGTTPQDTQYF. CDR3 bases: TGTGCCTGGGATGGGACTACCCCCCAAGATACGCAGTATTTT.

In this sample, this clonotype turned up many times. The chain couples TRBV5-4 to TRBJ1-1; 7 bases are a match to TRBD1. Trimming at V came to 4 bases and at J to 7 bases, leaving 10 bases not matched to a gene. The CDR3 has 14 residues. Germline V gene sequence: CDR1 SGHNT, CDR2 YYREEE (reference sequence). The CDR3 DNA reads TGTGCCAGCAGCCCTCGAGGGGGCGGGGGTGAAGCTTTCTTT. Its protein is CASSPRGGGGEAFF.